The 28 T cell receptor beta chains in this list originate from one sample, sequenced in a study of shared clonotypes between healthy human individuals. The table came from immunoSEQ multiplex PCR; TCRdb's copy has only in-frame clones and leaves some out. This sample carries about 690,000 clones, 90% of them seen once, and the ten largest clones take 34%. Material: memory CD8+ T cells from PBMCs. Subset defined: CD45RO+ cells pooled with CCR7-negative TemRA cells. Receptors originate from a man younger than 30 in good health. Some clones in this sample may be carry-over from other donors' samples.

The rearrangement links TRBV5-1 to TRBJ1-4; 7 positions agree with TRBD1. Germline loops: CDR1 SGHRS, CDR2 YFSETQ. The CDR3 runs to 15 residues. The J segment lost 5 bases and the V segment lost 4 bases, leaving 8 bases of the junction unmatched. The chain's CDR3 is CASSPKTGWNEKLFF. CDR3 sequence (DNA): TGCGCCAGCAGCCCAAAGACAGGGTGGAATGAAAAACTGTTTTTT. The entire variable domain, with the rest obtained from reference TRBV5-1 and TRBJ1-4, is as follows: KAGVTQTPRYLIKTRGQQVTLSCSPISGHRSVSWYQQTPGQGLQFLFEYFSETQRNKGNFPGRFSGRQFSNSRSEMNVSTLELGDSALYLCASSPKTGWNEKLFFGSGTQLSVL.

This clone was detected a few times. The genes are TRBV28 and TRBJ2-1; D unresolved. With 6 bases removed from V and 4 bases from J, the gap between germline ends came to 10 bases. The CDR3 extends over 13 amino acids. Germline V gene data show CDR1 as MDHEN and CDR2 as SYDVKM. In DNA, the CDR3 is TGTGCCAGCAGACTTCAGTGGTACAATGAGCAGTTCTTC. This sequence encodes CASRLQWYNEQFF.

This clone was counted a single time. The rearrangement joins TRBV28 to TRBJ2-5, with TRBD2 identical over 8 bases. Germline V lookup: CDR1 MDHEN, CDR2 SYDVKM. The CDR3 extends over 15 amino acids. The ends lost 8 bases at V and 5 bases at J; junction bases unmatched: 13. The CDR3 DNA sequence: TGTGCCAGCGACACGCGAAGAGCGGGAGATGAGACCCAGTACTTC. Translated: CASDTRRAGDETQYF. The variable domain in full, with the rest retrieved from reference TRBV28 and TRBJ2-5, is DVKVTQSSRYLVKRTGEKVFLECVQDMDHENMFWYRQDPGLGLRLIYFSYDVKMKEKGDIPEGYSVSREKKERFSLILESASTNQTSMYLCASDTRRAGDETQYFGPGTRLLVL.

The rearrangement uses TRBV19 and TRBJ1-1, with 7 bases aligning to TRBD1. The junction had 12 bases not matched to a gene; V was cut back by 5 bases and J by 3 bases. The CDR3 loop spans 16 amino acids. Germline V gene data show CDR1 as LNHDA and CDR2 as SQIVND (reference sequence). The CDR3 loop reads CASSAGTAGPYTEAFF. The CDR3, as DNA: TGTGCCAGTAGTGCGGGGACAGCGGGGCCGTACACTGAAGCTTTCTTT.

This chain joins TRBV5-4 and TRBJ2-7; 8 nucleotides match TRBD1. V shed 0 bases and J 6 bases; nucleotides not matched to a gene: 11. The germline CDR1 and CDR2 sequences are SGHNT and YYREEE (reference sequence). The CDR3 spans 16 residues. CDR3 sequence reads: CASSLGQGAIILEQYF. DNA of the CDR3: TGTGCCAGCAGCTTGGGCCAGGGGGCAATCATTCTCGAGCAGTACTTC.

The chain is built from TRBV2 and TRBJ2-3; D may be TRBD1 (6 bases). Trimming took off 8 bases at V and 3 bases at J, with 12 bases between the two ends. CDR3 length: 13 residues. Germline V lookup: CDR1 SNHLY, CDR2 FYNNEI. The CDR3 nucleotides are TGTGCCAGCGAAAACAGGGAAACAGATACGCAGTATTTT. Its protein is CASENRETDTQYF.

The V and J genes are TRBV7-7 and TRBJ2-5; D possibly corresponds to TRBD2 (6 bases). The V end lost 4 bases, the J end lost 1 base, and 13 bases lay between the germline ends. Germline lookup yields CDR1 SSHAT and CDR2 FNYEAQ (reference sequence). The CDR3 extends over 15 amino acids. The CDR3 DNA reads as TGTGCCAGCAGCTCAGGGACGGGAGCCCAAGAGACCCAGTACTTC. This encodes CASSSGTGAQETQYF.

In its sample, this clone was seen a few times. The chain uses TRBV27 and TRBJ1-5; unclear D gene. Deletions cut 3 bases from V and 1 base from J, with 10 bases between. CDR1 is MNHEY, CDR2 SMNVEV, per germline (reference sequence). The CDR3 is made up of 15 amino acids. The CDR3 spells CASSLGQLSNQPQHF. DNA of the CDR3: TGTGCCAGCAGTTTGGGCCAGTTGAGCAATCAGCCCCAGCATTTT.

The genes are TRBV7-2 and TRBJ2-1; D is possibly TRBD1 or TRBD2 (5 bases each). V shed 4 bases and J shed 8 bases, with 15 bases lying between them. The CDR3 covers 14 residues. Germline loops: CDR1 SGHTA, CDR2 FQGNSA. The CDR3: CASSSGTFLDEQFF. CDR3 sequence (DNA): TGTGCCAGCAGCTCCGGGACCTTCCTCGATGAGCAGTTCTTC. Full variable domain (rest looked up from reference TRBV7-2 and TRBJ2-1): GAGVSQSPSNKVTEKGKDVELRCDPISGHTALYWYRQSLGQGLEFLIYFQGNSAPDKSGLPSDRFSAERTGGSVSTLTIQRTQQEDSAVYLCASSSGTFLDEQFFGPGTRLTVL.

The gene calls are TRBV4-3 and TRBJ2-7, with D possibly matching TRBD1 (5 bases). This CDR3 spans 14 amino acids. Per the germline V gene, CDR1 is LGHNA and CDR2 is YSLEER. V was clipped by 3 bases and J by 2 bases, with 11 bases between them. CDR3 protein: CASSQKGRAYEQYF. In nucleotides, the CDR3 is TGCGCCAGCAGCCAGAAGGGGCGAGCCTACGAGCAGTACTTC.

This chain uses TRBV11-2 with TRBJ2-7, with 11 nucleotides matching TRBD2. The V and J ends lost 5 bases and 4 bases, in that order; junction bases with no gene match: 10. Germline V lookup: CDR1 SGHAT, CDR2 FQNNGV. This CDR3 has 16 residues. The DNA of the CDR3 is TGTGCCAGCAGCGCAGGTCGACTAGCGGGAAGTTACGAGCAGTACTTC. This gives the protein CASSAGRLAGSYEQYF.

This chain joins TRBV7-9 and TRBJ2-7; D may be TRBD1 (6 bases). CDR1 SEHNR and CDR2 FQNEAQ come from the germline V gene (reference sequence). The CDR3 length is 16 residues. V was pared by 5 bases and J by 3 bases, with 20 bases between. In DNA, the CDR3 is TGTGCCAGCAGCATCGTCGAGGGGGTCTATTTCTACGAGCAGTACTTC. Encoded protein: CASSIVEGVYFYEQYF.

This sequence joins TRBV6-1 and TRBJ2-7, with unresolved D. This CDR3 contains 13 residues. CDR1 and CDR2 (germline): MNHNS, SASEGT. V lost 8 bases, J lost 2 bases, and 13 bases lay in between. CDR3 residues: CASQHLETYEQYF. The CDR3 bases are TGTGCCAGCCAACATTTAGAAACCTACGAGCAGTACTTC.

CDR3 in amino acids: CASSYGPSDEQFF. DNA of the CDR3: TGTGCCAGCAGTTATGGTCCCAGCGATGAGCAGTTCTTC. This chain connects TRBV27 to TRBJ2-1; D is uncertain. This CDR3 has 13 residues. Trimming took 4 bases from V and 8 from J, leaving 12 bases between them. CDR1 and CDR2 from the germline V gene are MNHEY and SMNVEV (reference sequence).

The chain has TRBV7-9 and TRBJ2-2, with TRBD2 as a possible D gene (6 bases). This CDR3 is 16 amino acids long. Trimming pared 5 bases from V and 0 bases from J, leaving 13 bases between. Germline CDR1 and CDR2: SEHNR and FQNEAQ (reference sequence). This CDR3 is CASSEGSGANTGELFF. The CDR3 DNA sequence: TGTGCCAGCAGCGAGGGGTCGGGGGCGAACACCGGGGAGCTGTTTTTT.

On this clone itself: This specimen includes other DNA sequences encoding the same CDR3. The chain is built from TRBV28 and TRBJ2-7; the D is unclear. The CDR3 spans 11 residues. V lost 5 bases and J 2 bases, leaving 4 bases between the germline ends. From germline, CDR1 is MDHEN and CDR2 SYDVKM. CDR3 amino acids: CASSRTYEQYF. CDR3 DNA sequence: TGTGCCAGCAGTCGTACCTACGAGCAGTACTTC. Full variable domain (outside the CDR3, taken from reference TRBV28 and TRBJ2-7): DVKVTQSSRYLVKRTGEKVFLECVQDMDHENMFWYRQDPGLGLRLIYFSYDVKMKEKGDIPEGYSVSREKKERFSLILESASTNQTSMYLCASSRTYEQYFGPGTRLTVT.

This clone was seen more than once but under ten times. The rearrangement uses TRBV19 and TRBJ1-1, with 11 positions matching TRBD1. The CDR3 spans 12 residues. With V trimmed by 8 bases and J by 6 bases, 2 bases remained unmatched. Per germline, CDR1 LNHDA and CDR2 SQIVND (reference sequence). CDR3 residues: CASSDRGPEAFF. The CDR3 nucleotides read TGTGCCAGTTCGGACAGGGGGCCTGAAGCTTTCTTT. Together with reference TRBV19 and TRBJ1-1, the CDR3 gives the full variable domain: DGGITQSPKYLFRKEGQNVTLSCEQNLNHDAMYWYRQDPGQGLRLIYYSQIVNDFQKGDIAEGYSVSREKKESFPLTVTSAQKNPTAFYLCASSDRGPEAFFGQGTRLTVV.

V is TRBV7-9 and J is TRBJ1-3, with 8 nucleotides matching TRBD1. This CDR3 spans 17 amino acids. J gave up 1 base and V 2 bases, and 7 bases lay outside the gene matches. CDR1 SEHNR and CDR2 FQNEAQ come from the germline V gene (reference sequence). The CDR3 DNA is TGTGCCAGCAGCTTAACCGACAGGGGCCTGTCTGGAAACACCATATATTTT. Its protein is CASSLTDRGLSGNTIYF.

This rearrangement joins TRBV9 to TRBJ2-3; no firm D call. This CDR3 contains 14 residues. The V end was cut by 0 bases, the J end by 2 bases, with 7 bases between. Germline lookup yields CDR1 SGDLS and CDR2 YYNGEE. The CDR3 bases are TGTGCCAGCAGCGTAGCCCTTCACACAGATACGCAGTATTTT. Translating it yields CASSVALHTDTQYF.

The V and J genes are TRBV6-1 and TRBJ2-7, with D maybe TRBD1 (5 bases). The CDR3 has 15 amino acids. Germline V lookup: CDR1 MNHNS, CDR2 SASEGT. Trimming took off 1 base at V and 2 bases at J, with 12 bases between the two ends. CDR3 bases: TGTGCCAGCAGTGAAGGACAGTTAACCCCCTACGAGCAGTACTTC. It translates to CASSEGQLTPYEQYF.

This sequence joins TRBV27 and TRBJ1-2, with D perhaps matching TRBD1 (6 bases). V gave up 0 bases and J gave up 4 bases, with 15 bases separating them. The CDR3 spans 16 residues. Germline V gene sequence: CDR1 MNHEY, CDR2 SMNVEV (reference sequence). CDR3 amino acids: CASSLSARGGLYGYTF. DNA for the CDR3: TGTGCCAGCAGTTTATCGGCGAGGGGGGGCCTCTATGGCTACACCTTC.

This clone was recorded once. The chain employs TRBV11-2 and TRBJ1-4; 9 positions agree with TRBD1. V was pared by 5 bases and J by 8 bases, with 9 bases of the junction left unmatched. CDR3 length equals 15 residues. CDR1 SGHAT and CDR2 FQNNGV come from the germline V gene. The CDR3 bases are TGTGCCAGCAGCACATGGGACAGGGCGAGCGAAAAACTGTTTTTT. It encodes CASSTWDRASEKLFF.

The V call is TRBV7-2, the J call TRBJ2-7; tentative D call: TRBD2 (6 bases). The ends were cut back, 5 bases at V and 0 bases at J, with 14 bases in the middle. Looked up from germline, CDR1 is SGHTA and CDR2 is FQGNSA. The CDR3 is made up of 15 amino acids. DNA for the CDR3: TGTGCCAGCAGCCCCGCCGGGGGTGTCTCCTACGAGCAGTACTTC. Translated, it gives CASSPAGGVSYEQYF.

This chain uses TRBV19 with TRBJ2-7; D is possibly TRBD1 or TRBD2 (6 bases each). The CDR3 runs to 16 residues. Deletions cut 5 bases from V and 0 bases from J, with 17 bases between. Germline V lookup: CDR1 LNHDA, CDR2 SQIVND (reference sequence). This chain's CDR3 is CASSPPGAFPSYEQYF. CDR3 nucleotides: TGTGCCAGTAGTCCCCCGGGGGCTTTCCCCTCCTACGAGCAGTACTTC.

The rearrangement joins TRBV10-3 to TRBJ2-1, with 8 bases matching TRBD2. CDR1 is ENHRY and CDR2 is SYGVKD in the germline V gene. J was trimmed by 4 bases and V by 11 bases; bases with no gene match: 7. The CDR3 sequence is 13 residues long. The CDR3 sequence: CAFLVAGYNEQFF. The DNA for the CDR3 is TGTGCCTTCCTAGTAGCGGGATACAATGAGCAGTTCTTC.

This clone was detected once. The CDR3 region has the DNA TGTGCCAGCGGCCCCAGGGAAGAAGTAGAGTCCTACGAGCAGTACTTC. This encodes CASGPREEVESYEQYF. The chain employs TRBV27 and TRBJ2-7; perhaps TRBD1 as D (5 bases). The CDR3 runs 16 residues. V was pared by 8 bases and J by 1 base, with 21 bases between. Germline assignment: CDR1 MNHEY and CDR2 SMNVEV (reference sequence).

The chain has TRBV15 and TRBJ2-2; perhaps TRBD2 as D (5 bases). The germline V and J ends were trimmed by 0 bases and 1 base, with 6 bases remaining between them. Germline V gene data show CDR1 as LNHNV and CDR2 as YYDKDF (reference sequence). The CDR3 runs 15 residues. CDR3 residues: CATSREGRNTGELFF. CDR3 DNA: TGTGCCACCAGCAGAGAGGGGAGGAACACCGGGGAGCTGTTTTTT.

In its sample, this clone was seen a few times. The CDR3 is CASSRDGPQHF. The CDR3 DNA reads as TGCGCCAGCAGCCGGGATGGGCCCCAGCATTTT. The chain recombines TRBV23-1 with TRBJ1-5; unclear D gene. TRBV23-1 is identified as an open reading frame with a role that is uncertain. Trimming stripped 6 bases from V and 9 bases from J, with 9 bases between. This CDR3 is built from 11 residues.